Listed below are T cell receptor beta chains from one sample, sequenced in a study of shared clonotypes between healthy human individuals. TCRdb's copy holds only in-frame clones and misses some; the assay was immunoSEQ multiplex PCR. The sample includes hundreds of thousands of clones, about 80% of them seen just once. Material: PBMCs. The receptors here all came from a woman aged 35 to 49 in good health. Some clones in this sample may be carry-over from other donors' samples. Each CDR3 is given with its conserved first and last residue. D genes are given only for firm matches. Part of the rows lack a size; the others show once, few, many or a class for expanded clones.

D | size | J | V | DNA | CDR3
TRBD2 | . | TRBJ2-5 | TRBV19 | TGTGCCAGTAGTATAGGTGGACTAGGGGAGACCCAGTACTTC | CASSIGGLGETQYF
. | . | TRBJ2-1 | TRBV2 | TGTGCCAGCAGTTATGACAGACCGATATTCTTC | CASSYDRPIFF
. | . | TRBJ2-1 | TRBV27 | TGTGCCAGCAGTTCCGGGGCTTCTCATCCCAATGAGCAGTTCTTC | CASSSGASHPNEQFF
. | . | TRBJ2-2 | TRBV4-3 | TGCGCCAGCACCGGAGTGGCAGGGTCCACCGGGGAGCTGTTTTTT | CASTGVAGSTGELFF
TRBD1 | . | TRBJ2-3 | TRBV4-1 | TGCGCCAGCAGCCAAACCGGGACAGGGAGCACAGATACGCAGTATTTT | CASSQTGTGSTDTQYF
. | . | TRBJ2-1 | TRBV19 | TGTGCCAGTAGTATTTGGGGGCAGTATGAGCAGTTCTTC | CASSIWGQYEQFF
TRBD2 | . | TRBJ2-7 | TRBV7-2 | TGTGCCAGCAGCTATCGACTAGCGGGAGGTGAGCAGTACTTC | CASSYRLAGGEQYF
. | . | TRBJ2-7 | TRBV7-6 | TGTGCCAGCAGCCCTGAAACGATCGCCGAGCAGTACTTC | CASSPETIAEQYF
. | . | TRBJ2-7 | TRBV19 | TGTGCCAGTAGTAAGCAGGGTACCCCCTACGAGCAGTACTTC | CASSKQGTPYEQYF
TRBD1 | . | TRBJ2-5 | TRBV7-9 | TGTGCCAGCAGCTTTGAGGGGGCTTCCGAGACCCAGTACTTC | CASSFEGASETQYF
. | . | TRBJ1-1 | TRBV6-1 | TGTGCCAGCAGCGCCAACCGGGGGAGGGTCACTGAAGCTTTCTTT | CASSANRGRVTEAFF
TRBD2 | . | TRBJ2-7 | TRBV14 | TGTGCCAGCAGCGAAGCGGGAGCTCTCTACGAGCAGTACTTC | CASSEAGALYEQYF
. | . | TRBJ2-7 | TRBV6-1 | TGTGCCAGCGAGATGGGGGCCCGTGCCGGAGAGCAGTACTTC | CASEMGARAGEQYF
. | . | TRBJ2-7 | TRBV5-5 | TGTGCCAGCAGCTTTAGGGTTGGGCAGGGAAGAGGGGAGCAGTACTTC | CASSFRVGQGRGEQYF
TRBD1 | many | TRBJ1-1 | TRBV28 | TGTGCCAGCAGTCTAGCGCTACAGGGGAAAGCTTTCTTT | CASSLALQGKAFF
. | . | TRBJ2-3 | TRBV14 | TGTGCCAGCAGCGCAACTAGTGTTCTGGATACGCAGTATTTT | CASSATSVLDTQYF
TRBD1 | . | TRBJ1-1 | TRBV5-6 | TGTGCCAGCAGTTGGGGACAGGGGGGATCTGAAGCTTTCTTT | CASSWGQGGSEAFF
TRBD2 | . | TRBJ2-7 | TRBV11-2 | TGTGCCAGCAGCTTAGGGCTAGCGGGAGGGCACTTTATCTTC | CASSLGLAGGHFIF
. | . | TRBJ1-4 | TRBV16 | TGTGCCAGCAGCCATCCCTCGGGACCTTATGAAAAACTGTTTTTT | CASSHPSGPYEKLFF
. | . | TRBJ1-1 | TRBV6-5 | TGTGCCAGCAGTTACTCAGGGAGGGACACTGAAGCTTTCTTT | CASSYSGRDTEAFF
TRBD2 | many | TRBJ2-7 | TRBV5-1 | TGCGCCAGCAGCTTGGAACCAGCGGGAGGGGGGCAGTACTTC | CASSLEPAGGGQYF
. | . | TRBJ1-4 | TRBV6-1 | TGTGCCAGCAGTGAACGCCGAGGCCAACCGCCCCTCGGTGAAAAACTGTTTTTT | CASSERRGQPPLGEKLFF
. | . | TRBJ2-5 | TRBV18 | TGTGCCAGCTCATCATATCCCGGAGTAGAGACCCAGTACTTC | CASSSYPGVETQYF
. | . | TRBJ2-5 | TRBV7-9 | TGTGCCAGCAGCTTAGCGTATAATAGCGGAGGTGGAGAGACCCAGTACTTC | CASSLAYNSGGGETQYF
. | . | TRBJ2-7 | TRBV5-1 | TGCGCCAGCAGCTTGGCGCTGGGGGCTAGCGTCCACGAGCAGTACTTC | CASSLALGASVHEQYF
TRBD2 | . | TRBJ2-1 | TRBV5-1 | TGCGCCAGCAGCCAGTCGAGGCGGGAGAGGGATGAGCAGTTCTTC | CASSQSRRERDEQFF
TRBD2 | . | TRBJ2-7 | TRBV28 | TGTGCCAGCAGGACACTAGCGGGAGAGTTTAGAGTAGGCTACGAGCAGTACTTC | CASRTLAGEFRVGYEQYF
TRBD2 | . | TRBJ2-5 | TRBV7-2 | TGTGCCAGCAGCGACGCCGCTGGGACTAGCGGGCGTGGGACCCAGTACTTC | CASSDAAGTSGRGTQYF
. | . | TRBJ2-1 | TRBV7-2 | TGTGCCAGCAGTCCTAGGGGGGGGCGCTTCTTC | CASSPRGGRFF
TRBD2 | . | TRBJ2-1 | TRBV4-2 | TGTGCCAGCAGCCAAGACGCTAGCGGAGACAATGAGCAGTTCTTC | CASSQDASGDNEQFF
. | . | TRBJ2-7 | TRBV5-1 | TGCGCCAGCAGCTTCGGCCAGGCCGGAGGACTGTACTTC | CASSFGQAGGLYF
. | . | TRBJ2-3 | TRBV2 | TGTGCCAGCAAGGAGCGGAGCACAGATACGCAGTATTTT | CASKERSTDTQYF
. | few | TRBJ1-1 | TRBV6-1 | TGTGCCAGCAGTGTGCAGGGCGGGGGAACTGAAGCTTTCTTT | CASSVQGGGTEAFF
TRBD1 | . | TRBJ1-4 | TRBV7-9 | TGTGCCAGCAGCAAAGGACAGGGGGCAGATGAAAAACTGTTTTTT | CASSKGQGADEKLFF
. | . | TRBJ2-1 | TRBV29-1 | TGCAGCGTTGAAGATGGGAGGGGGGCCTCCTACAATGAGCAGTTCTTC | CSVEDGRGASYNEQFF
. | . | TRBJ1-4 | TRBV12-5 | TGTGCTAGTGGTATTCCCGATTGCTGCCCTTTGTACTGGGCACTGTTTTTT | CASGIPDCCPLYWALFF
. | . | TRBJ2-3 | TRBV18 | TGTGCCAGCTCACCATTGGTGGACGGCACAGATACGCAGTATTTT | CASSPLVDGTDTQYF
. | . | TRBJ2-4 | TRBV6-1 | TGTGCCAGCAGTGAAGCAGGCAGGCCCCAGTACTTC | CASSEAGRPQYF
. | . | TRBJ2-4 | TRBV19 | TGTGCCAGTAGTATCGATTTGAACATTCAGTGCTTC | CASSIDLNIQCF
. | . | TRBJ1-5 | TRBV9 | TGTGCCAGCAGCGTAGAAGCCCAAGGTCAGCCCCAGCATTTT | CASSVEAQGQPQHF
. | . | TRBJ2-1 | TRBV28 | TGTGCCAGCAGCAGCGCGGTAAGCGCCTACAATGAGCAGTTCTTC | CASSSAVSAYNEQFF
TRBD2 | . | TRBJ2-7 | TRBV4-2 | TGTGCCAGCAGCCAAGCCGGACTAGCGGGGTCCTACGAGCAGTACTTC | CASSQAGLAGSYEQYF
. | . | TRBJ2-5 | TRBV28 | TGTGCCAGCACCCCGGGGGACCAAGAGACCCAGTACTTC | CASTPGDQETQYF
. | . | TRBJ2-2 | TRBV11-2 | TGTGCCAGCAGCCGACGGCGGTGGGACGGGACCGGGGAGCTGTTTTTT | CASSRRRWDGTGELFF
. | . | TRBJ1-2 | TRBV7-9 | TGTGCCAGCAGCCCCTGGAAGGCGGCGAACTATGGCTACACCTTC | CASSPWKAANYGYTF
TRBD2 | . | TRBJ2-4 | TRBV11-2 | TGTGCCAGCAGCTTAGCTGGTAGCGGGACCAAAAACATTCAGTACTTC | CASSLAGSGTKNIQYF
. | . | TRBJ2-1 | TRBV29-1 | TGCAGCGTAGGGTTTGGTTACAATGAGCAGTTCTTC | CSVGFGYNEQFF
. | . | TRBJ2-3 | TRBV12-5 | TGTGCTAGTGGTTTATCTATCCGCACAGATACGCAGTATTTT | CASGLSIRTDTQYF
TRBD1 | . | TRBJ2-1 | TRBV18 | TGTGCCAGCTCACCGGACAGGGGAGGTTACAATGAGCAGTTCTTC | CASSPDRGGYNEQFF
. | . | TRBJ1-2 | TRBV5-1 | TGCGCCAGCAGCTCCCGGATCAACTATGGCTACACCTTC | CASSSRINYGYTF
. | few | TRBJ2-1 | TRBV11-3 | TGTGCCAGCGGCAGGAACAATGAGCAGTTCTTC | CASGRNNEQFF
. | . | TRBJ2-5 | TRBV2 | TGTGCCAGCAGTGATCTCGAGCAAGAGACCCAGTACTTC | CASSDLEQETQYF